This is a list of T cell receptor beta chains from one sample in a study of CD8 T cells in ankylosing spondylitis. Each CDR3 protein gets one entry after TCRdb re-called the 5' RACE reads with MiXCR. The table includes 150,000 to 200,000 distinct CDR3 sequences, about 32% detected once. The sequencing input was synovial fluid, either unsorted or a sorted T cell fraction (not recorded which). The receptors were gathered from a male donor with ankylosing spondylitis. The CDR3 runs from the conserved cysteine through the conserved F or W. D genes are given only for firm matches. Size tells how often a clone was seen (once, few, many) or the class of an expanded clone, and some rows leave it out.

>TRBV15|TRBJ2-7|.|.
TGTGCCACCAGCAGAGTGCAGGGGACCTCCTACGAGCAGTACTTC
CATSRVQGTSYEQYF
>TRBV12-5|TRBJ2-3|.|.
TGTGCTAGTGGTTTGGGGGGATTCAGCACAGATACGCAGTATTTT
CASGLGGFSTDTQYF
>TRBV6-1|TRBJ2-1|.|.
TGTGCCAGCCGGGGGGCCAGCGGTACCAACAATGAGCAGTTCTTC
CASRGASGTNNEQFF
>TRBV7-9|TRBJ2-2|TRBD2|few
TGTGCCAGCAGCTTCCTAGCGGGGGCCCACACCGGGGAGCTGTTTTTT
CASSFLAGAHTGELFF
>TRBV12-3/TRBV12-4|TRBJ2-2|.|.
TGTGCCAGCATCGATCCGGGACGCGTCACCGGGGAGCTGTTTTTT
CASIDPGRVTGELFF
>TRBV7-2|TRBJ2-3|.|few
TGTGCCAGCAGGGACTACATCACAGATACGCAGTATTTT
CASRDYITDTQYF
>TRBV2|TRBJ1-5|TRBD1|.
TGTGCCAGCAGAGAAGGGACAGGGTCAGGGCCCCAGCATTTT
CASREGTGSGPQHF
>TRBV6-2/TRBV6-3|TRBJ2-5|TRBD2|few
TGTGCCAGCAGTTACAACGAGCGGGATCAAGAGACCCAGTACTTC
CASSYNERDQETQYF
>TRBV7-2|TRBJ2-1|TRBD2|.
TGTGCCAGCAGCTTAGAGGGGACTAGCGGGAGTTCTGAGCAGTTCTTC
CASSLEGTSGSSEQFF
>TRBV20-1|TRBJ2-3|.|few
TGCAGTGCTAGTCCAGGCGCAGATACGCAGTATTTT
CSASPGADTQYF
>TRBV20-1|TRBJ1-2|.|few
TGCAGTGCCCGACAACAGGGAACCAACTATGGCTACACCTTC
CSARQQGTNYGYTF
>TRBV19|TRBJ1-2|.|many
TGTGCCAGTAGCTCACGGACAGAAAACTATGGCTACACCTTC
CASSSRTENYGYTF
>TRBV20-1|TRBJ2-7|.|.
TGCAGTGCTAGAGTCCGCGTGGGGTATTCCTACGAGCAGTACTTC
CSARVRVGYSYEQYF
>TRBV4-2|TRBJ1-5|.|few
TGTGCCAGCAGCCAAGCTCCGGGCCGCCTGTATACTAGCAATCAGCCCCAGCATTTT
CASSQAPGRLYTSNQPQHF
>TRBV29-1|TRBJ1-2|TRBD1|.
TGCAGCGTTGGGGGGACAGGGAACTATGGCTACACCTTC
CSVGGTGNYGYTF
>TRBV27|TRBJ2-7|TRBD1|few
TGTGCCAGCAGTTTTGGGGTCGACAGGGTCCACGAGCAGTACTTC
CASSFGVDRVHEQYF
>TRBV5-1|TRBJ1-4|.|.
TGCGCCAGCCCCGGACAGTTTAAGGAAAAACTGTTTTTT
CASPGQFKEKLFF
>TRBV7-2|TRBJ2-7|TRBD2|.
TGTGCCAGCAGTCTAGCGGGAGGGCCTATCGAGCAGTACTTC
CASSLAGGPIEQYF
>TRBV3-1|TRBJ1-1|.|.
TGTGCCAGCAGCCGTTGGGGGCCAAACACTGAAGCTTTCTTT
CASSRWGPNTEAFF
>TRBV7-9|TRBJ2-1|.|.
TGTGCCAGCAGCGCAGACTACGGATCCAATGAGCAGTTCTTC
CASSADYGSNEQFF
>TRBV5-1|TRBJ2-1|.|.
TGCGCCAGCAGCTTGACAGTACGGGAGAACAATGAGCAGTTCTTC
CASSLTVRENNEQFF
>TRBV2|TRBJ2-3|.|many
TGTGCCAGCAGCACCGAAGGAGCGGGCGCCTTTAGCACAGATACGCAGTATTTT
CASSTEGAGAFSTDTQYF
>TRBV20-1|TRBJ1-5|.|.
TGCAGTGCTAGGGAGGTGGGGACGAGCAATCAGCCCCAGCATTTT
CSAREVGTSNQPQHF
>TRBV20-1|TRBJ2-1|TRBD1|.
TGCAGTGCTAGAGATTGGTCCAGGGACAGTGAGCAGTTCTTC
CSARDWSRDSEQFF
>TRBV7-6|TRBJ2-1|TRBD2|.
TGTGCCAGCAGCCCCGGGACTAGTCTTATGTATGAGCAGTTCTTC
CASSPGTSLMYEQFF
>TRBV12-3/TRBV12-4|TRBJ1-3|TRBD1|few
TGTGCCAGCAGTTACAGGGGCCGCTCTGGAAACACCATATATTTT
CASSYRGRSGNTIYF
>TRBV7-9|TRBJ1-1|.|.
TGTGCCAGCAGCTCGTTAACGCCCGGTTTGGCTGAAGCTTTCTTT
CASSSLTPGLAEAFF
>TRBV29-1|TRBJ2-7|.|many
TGCAGCGCCAAGGGGGGGGTGCTAGATTTTGAGCAGTACTTC
CSAKGGVLDFEQYF
>TRBV25-1|TRBJ1-1|.|.
TGTGCCAGCAGTTTAGCCGGGGGGGGCGGTGAAGCTTTCTTT
CASSLAGGGGEAFF
>TRBV29-1|TRBJ2-3|TRBD2|.
TGCAGCGTGGCGGGGGGGCCCGGGGATACGCAGTATTTT
CSVAGGPGDTQYF
>TRBV4-1|TRBJ2-7|TRBD2|.
TGCGCCAGCAGCGGTAGCGGGAGGGCCTACGAGCAGTACTTC
CASSGSGRAYEQYF
>TRBV3-1|TRBJ1-2|.|few
TGTGCCAGCAGCCAAGATTGGGGGTACGGCTACACCTTC
CASSQDWGYGYTF
>TRBV25-1|TRBJ2-3|.|.
TGTGCCAGCAGTGACAGGGCGAGCACAGATACGCAGTATTTT
CASSDRASTDTQYF
>TRBV2|TRBJ1-3|.|few
TGTGCCAGCAGTCAACAGAGCTCTGGAAACACCATATATTTT
CASSQQSSGNTIYF
>TRBV3-1|TRBJ1-4|.|.
TGTGCCAGCAGCCAAGGTGGGGCAGGACATAATGAAAAACTGTTTTTT
CASSQGGAGHNEKLFF